This is a list of T cell receptor beta chains from one sample in a study of blood T cell repertoires in COVID-19. The method was immunoSEQ multiplex PCR; TCRdb's version includes in-frame clones alone and lacks a portion of them. There are just over 350,000 clones in the sample; more than 85% occur only once, and 2.5% to 3% lies in the top ten. Sequences were obtained from PBMCs or T cells enriched from blood (not recorded which). Receptors originate from a woman in her 30s who had recovered from COVID-19. CDR3s include the opening cysteine and the closing phenylalanine or tryptophan. A D gene is named only where the DNA matches it firmly. Clone size is shown for a subset of rows, as once, few, many or a class of expanded clone.

v_call: TRBV30; clone_size: -; j_call: TRBJ2-2; d_call: TRBD1; cdr3_aa: CAWKLGQGGELFF; cdr3_nt: TGTGCCTGGAAGTTGGGACAGGGGGGGGAGCTGTTTTTT
v_call: TRBV24-1; clone_size: -; j_call: TRBJ2-7; d_call: TRBD2; cdr3_aa: CATSESGGNTYEQYF; cdr3_nt: TGTGCCACCAGTGAGTCCGGGGGGAATACCTACGAGCAGTACTTC
v_call: TRBV4-2; clone_size: -; j_call: TRBJ2-7; d_call: TRBD2; cdr3_aa: CASSPLSGASGGVGYEQYF; cdr3_nt: TGTGCCAGCAGCCCCCTGAGTGGCGCTAGCGGGGGGGTGGGGTACGAGCAGTACTTC
v_call: TRBV13; clone_size: -; j_call: TRBJ1-3; d_call: -; cdr3_aa: CASSLYDSHSGNTIYF; cdr3_nt: TGTGCCAGCAGCTTATATGACTCACACTCTGGAAACACCATATATTTT
v_call: TRBV13; clone_size: -; j_call: TRBJ2-7; d_call: -; cdr3_aa: CASSPTRGYEQYF; cdr3_nt: TGTGCCAGCAGCCCTACGAGGGGGTACGAGCAGTACTTC
v_call: TRBV10-3; clone_size: -; j_call: TRBJ2-7; d_call: -; cdr3_aa: CAISASYEQYF; cdr3_nt: TGTGCCATCAGTGCATCCTACGAGCAGTACTTC
v_call: TRBV6-4; clone_size: -; j_call: TRBJ2-1; d_call: -; cdr3_aa: CASSGITNEQFF; cdr3_nt: TGTGCCAGCAGTGGAATAACTAATGAGCAGTTCTTC
v_call: TRBV9; clone_size: -; j_call: TRBJ2-1; d_call: -; cdr3_aa: CASSLSTGRVGNEQFF; cdr3_nt: TGTGCCAGCAGCCTTTCGACAGGCCGTGTGGGCAATGAGCAGTTCTTC
v_call: TRBV27; clone_size: -; j_call: TRBJ1-4; d_call: -; cdr3_aa: CASSRREGEKLFF; cdr3_nt: TGTGCCAGCAGTCGCAGGGAGGGTGAAAAACTGTTTTTT
v_call: TRBV12-5; clone_size: -; j_call: TRBJ2-3; d_call: TRBD2; cdr3_aa: CASGLQRGGRDTQYF; cdr3_nt: TGTGCTAGTGGTTTACAGCGGGGGGGCAGAGATACGCAGTATTTT
v_call: TRBV27; clone_size: -; j_call: TRBJ1-5; d_call: TRBD1; cdr3_aa: CASSSLPQGGNQPQHF; cdr3_nt: TGTGCCAGCAGTTCCCTACCACAGGGGGGCAATCAGCCCCAGCATTTT
v_call: TRBV7-8; clone_size: -; j_call: TRBJ2-7; d_call: -; cdr3_aa: CASSQGPYEQYF; cdr3_nt: TGTGCCAGCAGTCAGGGCCCTTACGAGCAGTACTTC
v_call: TRBV28; clone_size: -; j_call: TRBJ2-1; d_call: -; cdr3_aa: CAGSSGAEPYNEQFF; cdr3_nt: TGTGCCGGATCTTCCGGAGCGGAGCCCTACAATGAGCAGTTCTTC
v_call: TRBV18; clone_size: -; j_call: TRBJ1-1; d_call: -; cdr3_aa: CASSPSRQAQGTEAFF; cdr3_nt: TGTGCCAGCTCACCAAGTAGACAGGCCCAGGGCACTGAAGCTTTCTTT
v_call: TRBV28; clone_size: once; j_call: TRBJ2-7; d_call: -; cdr3_aa: CASSTQGLRSSYEQYF; cdr3_nt: TGTGCCAGCAGTACACAGGGCCTGAGGAGCTCCTACGAGCAGTACTTC
v_call: TRBV11-3; clone_size: -; j_call: TRBJ2-1; d_call: -; cdr3_aa: CASSLARSSYNEQFF; cdr3_nt: TGTGCCAGCAGCTTAGCTAGGTCCTCCTACAATGAGCAGTTCTTC
v_call: TRBV3-1/TRBV3-2; clone_size: -; j_call: TRBJ2-7; d_call: -; cdr3_aa: CASSQATASNSEQYF; cdr3_nt: TGTGCCAGCAGCCAAGCGACAGCAAGCAACTCCGAGCAGTACTTC
v_call: TRBV24-1; clone_size: -; j_call: TRBJ2-1; d_call: -; cdr3_aa: CATSDPQRQDNEQFF; cdr3_nt: TGTGCCACCAGTGATCCCCAAAGACAGGACAATGAGCAGTTCTTC
v_call: TRBV12-3/TRBV12-4; clone_size: -; j_call: TRBJ1-5; d_call: -; cdr3_aa: CASSPQGAQPQHF; cdr3_nt: TGTGCCAGCAGTCCACAGGGAGCTCAGCCCCAGCATTTT
v_call: TRBV7-9; clone_size: -; j_call: TRBJ2-3; d_call: -; cdr3_aa: CASGRSTDTQYF; cdr3_nt: TGTGCCAGCGGGCGCAGCACAGATACGCAGTATTTT
v_call: TRBV6-6; clone_size: -; j_call: TRBJ2-7; d_call: TRBD1; cdr3_aa: CASSYPTGGTSYEQYF; cdr3_nt: TGTGCCAGCAGTTACCCTACAGGGGGCACCTCCTACGAGCAGTACTTC
v_call: TRBV28; clone_size: -; j_call: TRBJ1-3; d_call: TRBD1; cdr3_aa: CASSLAQGAIYSGNTIYF; cdr3_nt: TGTGCCAGCAGTTTAGCGCAGGGGGCGATTTACTCTGGAAACACCATATATTTT
v_call: TRBV28; clone_size: -; j_call: TRBJ2-7; d_call: TRBD1; cdr3_aa: CASSREDRGGEQYF; cdr3_nt: TGTGCCAGCAGCAGGGAAGACAGGGGTGGCGAGCAGTACTTC
v_call: TRBV19; clone_size: -; j_call: TRBJ1-5; d_call: -; cdr3_aa: CASSIKLYSNQPQHF; cdr3_nt: TGTGCCAGTAGTATTAAACTTTATAGCAATCAGCCCCAGCATTTT
v_call: TRBV28; clone_size: few; j_call: TRBJ2-3; d_call: TRBD2; cdr3_aa: CASTQVAGGLTDTQYF; cdr3_nt: TGTGCCAGCACCCAAGTGGCGGGAGGACTCACAGATACGCAGTATTTT
v_call: TRBV6-1; clone_size: -; j_call: TRBJ1-2; d_call: TRBD1; cdr3_aa: CASSERDREGYTF; cdr3_nt: TGTGCCAGCAGTGAAAGGGACAGGGAAGGCTACACCTTC
v_call: TRBV19; clone_size: -; j_call: TRBJ2-1; d_call: -; cdr3_aa: CASSPQSYNEQFF; cdr3_nt: TGTGCCAGTAGTCCCCAATCATACAATGAGCAGTTCTTC
v_call: TRBV7-8; clone_size: few; j_call: TRBJ1-5; d_call: TRBD1; cdr3_aa: CASSFGQGIYSNQPQHF; cdr3_nt: TGTGCCAGCAGCTTCGGACAGGGGATCTATAGCAATCAGCCCCAGCATTTT
v_call: TRBV19; clone_size: -; j_call: TRBJ1-2; d_call: -; cdr3_aa: CASSIVPRGRQTYGYTF; cdr3_nt: TGTGCCAGTAGTATAGTTCCTAGAGGGCGGCAGACTTATGGCTACACCTTC
v_call: TRBV19; clone_size: -; j_call: TRBJ1-2; d_call: TRBD1; cdr3_aa: CASSIRTGTHHHTF; cdr3_nt: TGTGCCAGTAGTATAAGGACAGGGACCCACCACCACACCTTC
v_call: TRBV29-1; clone_size: -; j_call: TRBJ1-1; d_call: -; cdr3_aa: CSVGGARDTEAFF; cdr3_nt: TGCAGCGTTGGGGGCGCCCGGGACACTGAAGCTTTCTTT
v_call: TRBV11-2; clone_size: -; j_call: TRBJ2-7; d_call: -; cdr3_aa: CASSLAGDYYEQYF; cdr3_nt: TGTGCCAGCAGCTTAGCGGGGGATTACTACGAGCAGTACTTC
v_call: TRBV5-8; clone_size: -; j_call: TRBJ1-6; d_call: -; cdr3_aa: CASSPAVDSSYNSPLHF; cdr3_nt: TGTGCCAGCAGCCCGGCGGTGGATAGCTCCTATAATTCACCCCTCCACTTT
v_call: TRBV7-9; clone_size: -; j_call: TRBJ2-3; d_call: -; cdr3_aa: CASSFHRDTDTQYF; cdr3_nt: TGTGCCAGCAGCTTCCACCGCGACACAGATACGCAGTATTTT
v_call: TRBV30; clone_size: -; j_call: TRBJ1-2; d_call: -; cdr3_aa: CAWRILGERFSGYTF; cdr3_nt: TGTGCCTGGAGAATCCTCGGGGAAAGATTTTCTGGCTACACCTTC
v_call: TRBV4-1; clone_size: -; j_call: TRBJ1-1; d_call: TRBD1; cdr3_aa: CASSHPGQGLEAFF; cdr3_nt: TGCGCCAGCAGCCATCCTGGACAGGGTCTAGAAGCTTTCTTT
v_call: TRBV19; clone_size: -; j_call: TRBJ1-4; d_call: TRBD1; cdr3_aa: CASSARQGATNEKLFF; cdr3_nt: TGTGCCAGTAGTGCCAGACAGGGGGCAACTAATGAAAAACTGTTTTTT
v_call: TRBV27; clone_size: -; j_call: TRBJ1-4; d_call: TRBD1; cdr3_aa: CASSQTGVGEKLFF; cdr3_nt: TGTGCCAGCAGTCAGACAGGGGTGGGTGAAAAACTGTTTTTT
v_call: TRBV28; clone_size: -; j_call: TRBJ1-2; d_call: -; cdr3_aa: CASRTPGYGFTF; cdr3_nt: TGTGCCAGCAGGACCCCCGGGTATGGCTTCACCTTC
v_call: TRBV10-3; clone_size: -; j_call: TRBJ1-2; d_call: -; cdr3_aa: CAIKEDTPYGYTF; cdr3_nt: TGTGCCATCAAAGAGGATACACCGTATGGCTACACCTTC